Listed here are 5 T cell receptor beta chains from one sample, sequenced in a study of identical twins. TCRdb itself ran the 5' RACE reads through MiXCR, one entry per CDR3 protein. The sample holds 500,000 to 700,000 distinct CDR3 sequences, less than 9% seen once. These data also featured in a second study, about yellow fever vaccine responses in identical twins.

Sequenced sample: PBMCs. The receptors come from a young woman in good health.

The chain couples TRBV29-1 to TRBJ2-2; D perhaps matches TRBD2 (6 bases). CDR1 and CDR2 from the germline V gene are SQVTM and ANQGSEA. V dropped 4 bases and J dropped 4 bases, with 16 bases sitting between them. The CDR3 loop spans 15 amino acids. The CDR3 reads CSVGLRRGATGELFF. In nucleotides, the CDR3 is TGCAGCGTTGGGTTGAGGCGGGGCGCCACCGGGGAGCTGTTTTTT.

This clonotype has a handful of counts. This rearrangement joins TRBV6-1 to TRBJ2-3, with D unresolved. The V gene lost 1 base and the J gene lost 6 bases, with 8 bases spanning the gap. The CDR3 loop spans 13 amino acids. Per germline, CDR1 MNHNS and CDR2 SASEGT. The CDR3 nucleotides are TGTGCCAGCAGTGAAGAACCTCCCGATACGCAGTATTTT. Residues: CASSEEPPDTQYF.

This clonotype has only a few counts. The junction differs from germline at one of its ends, possibly a read error. The chain couples TRBV4-1 to TRBJ2-7; 15 bases agree with TRBD2. The CDR3 is 14 residues long. CDR1 and CDR2 (germline): MGHRA, YSYEKL. CDR3 sequence reads: CANSQGLAGGEQYF. The CDR3 DNA sequence: TGCGCCAACAGCCAGGGACTAGCGGGAGGCGAGCAGTACTTC.

Only a few counts were recorded for this clonotype. This chain links TRBV19 with TRBJ2-1; TRBD1 might be the D (5 bases). The ends were cut back, 5 bases at V and 8 bases at J, with 16 bases in the middle. Germline V gene sequence: CDR1 LNHDA, CDR2 SQIVND (reference sequence). The CDR3 loop spans 14 amino acids. The CDR3 DNA reads as TGTGCCAGTAGTCCCGACAGATTTAACGATGAGCAGTTCTTC. Its protein is CASSPDRFNDEQFF. Full variable domain (remainder filled in from reference TRBV19 and TRBJ2-1): DGGITQSPKYLFRKEGQNVTLSCEQNLNHDAMYWYRQDPGQGLRLIYYSQIVNDFQKGDIAEGYSVSREKKESFPLTVTSAQKNPTAFYLCASSPDRFNDEQFFGPGTRLTVL.

There are a few counts of this clonotype. Mismatch with germline at one junction end may stem from a read error. The chain combines TRBV13 with TRBJ2-1; TRBD2 matches 7 bases. The CDR3 covers 19 residues. Germline V gives CDR1 PRHDT, CDR2 FYEKMQ (reference sequence). CDR3 DNA: TGTGCCAGCAGTTCCCTGGGGGACCCCCTCGGGGACTATTTTCAGTCTTTTAACTTC. It specifies CASSSLGDPLGDYFQSFNF.